This T cell receptor (beta chain) stems from a study of lymphopenia after photon versus proton radiotherapy. Points from the study as a whole: A bigger post-nadir fall in TCR diversity correlated inversely with survival time in deceased patients. Proton therapy kept repertoires fairly stable, unlike photons, which gained effector/memory cells. Oligoclonal CD8+ Temra expansion after nadir drove photon patients' diversity drop. Only patients who died were analyzed for survival; proton advantage is unproven.

Sequencing was performed with immunoSEQ multiplex PCR; in TCRdb, only in-frame clones are kept and a portion is missing. The sample lists 150,000 to 200,000 clones; approximately 90% were seen once. In the case of this clone: The target antigen is unknown.

V was shortened by 3 bases and J by 6 bases, with 9 bases between the two germline ends. Germline CDR1 SGHRS, CDR2 YFSETQ. The CDR3 runs 13 residues. This sequence was found in a man in his forties or fifties with gastric cancer. The V gene is TRBV5-1, the J gene TRBJ2-2, with D possibly matching TRBD1 (6 bases). Sequences were derived from peripheral blood, sampled from a patient treated with photon-based radiotherapy. CDR3 bases: TGCGCCAGCAGCTACAGGGAAGCCGGGGAGCTGTTTTTT. Translation gives CASSYREAGELFF. The variable domain in full, with the rest retrieved from reference TRBV5-1 and TRBJ2-2, is KAGVTQTPRYLIKTRGQQVTLSCSPISGHRSVSWYQQTPGQGLQFLFEYFSETQRNKGNFPGRFSGRQFSNSRSEMNVSTLELGDSALYLCASSYREAGELFFGEGSRLTVL.